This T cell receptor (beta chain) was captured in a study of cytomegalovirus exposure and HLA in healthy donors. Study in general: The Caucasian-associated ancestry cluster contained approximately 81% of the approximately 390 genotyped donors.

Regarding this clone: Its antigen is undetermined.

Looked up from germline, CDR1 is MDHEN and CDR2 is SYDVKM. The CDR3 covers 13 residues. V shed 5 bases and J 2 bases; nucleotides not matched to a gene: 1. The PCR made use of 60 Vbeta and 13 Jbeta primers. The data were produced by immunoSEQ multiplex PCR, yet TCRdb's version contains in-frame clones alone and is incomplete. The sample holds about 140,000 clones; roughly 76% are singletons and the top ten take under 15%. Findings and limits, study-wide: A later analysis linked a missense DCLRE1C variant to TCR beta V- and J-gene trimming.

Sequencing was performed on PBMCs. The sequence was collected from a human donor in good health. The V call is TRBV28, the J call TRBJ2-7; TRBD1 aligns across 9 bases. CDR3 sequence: CASSRTGAYEQYF. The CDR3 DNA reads TGTGCCAGCAGTAGGACAGGGGCCTACGAGCAGTACTTC.